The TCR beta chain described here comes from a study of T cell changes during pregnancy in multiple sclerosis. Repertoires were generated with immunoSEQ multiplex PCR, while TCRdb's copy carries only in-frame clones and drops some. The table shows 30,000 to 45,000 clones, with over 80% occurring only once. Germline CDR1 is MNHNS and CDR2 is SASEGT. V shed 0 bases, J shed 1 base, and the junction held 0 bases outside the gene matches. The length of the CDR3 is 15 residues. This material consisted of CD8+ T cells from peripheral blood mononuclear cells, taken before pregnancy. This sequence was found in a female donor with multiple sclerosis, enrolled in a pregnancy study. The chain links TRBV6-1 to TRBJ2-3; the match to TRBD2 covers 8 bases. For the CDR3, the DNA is TGTGCCAGCAGTGAAGCAGCGGGGGGCACAGATACGCAGTATTTT. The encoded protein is CASSEAAGGTDTQYF.